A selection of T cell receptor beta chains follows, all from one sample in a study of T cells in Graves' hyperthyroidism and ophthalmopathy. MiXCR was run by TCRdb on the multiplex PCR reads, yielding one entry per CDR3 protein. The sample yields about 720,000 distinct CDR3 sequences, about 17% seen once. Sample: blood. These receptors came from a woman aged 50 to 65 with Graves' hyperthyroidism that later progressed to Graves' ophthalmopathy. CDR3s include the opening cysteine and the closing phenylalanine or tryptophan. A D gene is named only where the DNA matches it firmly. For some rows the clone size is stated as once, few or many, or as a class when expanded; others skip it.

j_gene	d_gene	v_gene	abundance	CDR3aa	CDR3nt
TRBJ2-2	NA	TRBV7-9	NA	CASSLGSYAGELFF	TGTGCCAGCAGCTTAGGAAGCTACGCCGGGGAGCTGTTTTTT
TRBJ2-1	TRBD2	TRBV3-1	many	CASSQDTSGYNEQFF	TGTGCCAGCAGCCAAGACACTAGCGGATACAATGAGCAGTTCTTC
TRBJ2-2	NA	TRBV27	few	CASTRGGDITGELFF	TGTGCCAGCACCCGTGGAGGGGATATAACCGGGGAGCTGTTTTTT
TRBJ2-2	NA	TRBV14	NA	CASSHTARSAGELFF	TGTGCCAGCAGCCATACGGCGCGTTCGGCCGGGGAGCTGTTTTTT
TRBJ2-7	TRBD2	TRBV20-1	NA	CSARTLLAGTYEQYF	TGCAGTGCTAGGACCCTTCTAGCGGGGACGTACGAGCAGTACTTC
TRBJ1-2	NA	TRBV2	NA	CASSEIRPTGYTF	TGTGCCAGCAGTGAAATAAGACCGACGGGCTACACCTTC
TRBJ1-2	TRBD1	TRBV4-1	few	CASSLLDRGREYGYTF	TGCGCCAGCAGCCTCCTGGACAGGGGGCGTGAGTATGGCTACACCTTC
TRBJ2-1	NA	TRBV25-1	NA	CASSEPSRAKEYEQFF	TGTGCCAGCAGTGAACCATCACGTGCCAAGGAGTATGAGCAGTTCTTC
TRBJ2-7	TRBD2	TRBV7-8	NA	CASSLATGLAGGYEQYF	TGTGCCAGCAGCTTAGCTACGGGACTAGCGGGGGGATACGAGCAGTACTTC
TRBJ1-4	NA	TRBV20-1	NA	CSARIPQGTNEKLFF	TGCAGTGCTCGGATACCCCAGGGGACTAATGAAAAACTGTTTTTT
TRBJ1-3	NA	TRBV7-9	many	CASSLRTSSGNTIYF	TGTGCCAGCAGCCTCCGGACAAGCTCTGGAAACACCATATATTTT
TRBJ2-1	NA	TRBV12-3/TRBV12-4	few	CASSFTNEQFF	TGTGCCAGCAGTTTCACCAATGAGCAGTTCTTC
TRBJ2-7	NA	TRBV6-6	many	CASSYSNLEGLYEQYF	TGTGCCAGCAGTTACTCGAATCTAGAAGGTCTCTACGAGCAGTACTTC
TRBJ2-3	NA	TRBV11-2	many	CASSLVRGRGDTQYF	TGTGCCAGCAGCTTAGTTCGGGGGCGAGGAGATACGCAGTATTTT
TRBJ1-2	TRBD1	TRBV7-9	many	CASSSPGQENYGYTF	TGTGCCAGCAGCTCGCCGGGACAGGAGAACTATGGCTACACCTTC
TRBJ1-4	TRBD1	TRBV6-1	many	CASSETSGTGGEKLFF	TGTGCCAGCAGTGAGACATCCGGGACAGGGGGCGAAAAACTGTTTTTT
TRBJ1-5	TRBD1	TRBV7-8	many	CASSLYSDRASQPQHF	TGTGCCAGCAGCTTATATTCGGACAGGGCGTCTCAGCCCCAGCATTTT
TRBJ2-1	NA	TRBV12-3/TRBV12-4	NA	CASSFMRGALPEEQFF	TGTGCCAGCAGTTTCATGAGGGGAGCCCTTCCTGAGGAGCAGTTCTTC
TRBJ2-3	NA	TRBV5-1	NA	CASKGLAGAGDTQYF	TGCGCCAGCAAAGGGCTCGCGGGGGCTGGAGATACGCAGTATTTT
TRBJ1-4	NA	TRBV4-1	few	CASSPTRAGREKLFF	TGCGCCAGCAGCCCAACCAGGGCCGGTCGGGAAAAACTGTTTTTT
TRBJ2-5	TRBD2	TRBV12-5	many	CASGLVLGGRAETQYF	TGTGCTAGTGGTTTGGTCCTCGGTGGGAGGGCAGAGACCCAGTACTTC
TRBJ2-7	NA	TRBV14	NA	CASSQAMENRPYEQYF	TGTGCCAGCAGCCAAGCGATGGAAAACAGGCCCTACGAGCAGTACTTC
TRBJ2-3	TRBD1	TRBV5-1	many	CASSSRQGADTQYF	TGCGCCAGCAGCTCCAGACAGGGGGCAGATACGCAGTATTTT
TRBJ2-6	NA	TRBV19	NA	CASSTGTGANVLTF	TGTGCCAGTAGTACGGGGACTGGGGCCAACGTCCTGACTTTC
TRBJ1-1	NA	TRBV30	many	CAWSQITNTEAFF	TGTGCCTGGAGTCAGATTACTAACACTGAAGCTTTCTTT
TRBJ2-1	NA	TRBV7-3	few	CASSSPGNNEQFF	TGTGCCAGCAGCTCTCCGGGGAACAATGAGCAGTTCTTC
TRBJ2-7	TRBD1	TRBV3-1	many	CASSQDWDSSYEQYF	TGTGCCAGCAGCCAAGATTGGGACAGCTCCTACGAGCAGTACTTC
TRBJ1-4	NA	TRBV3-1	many	CASSQKGEKLFF	TGTGCCAGCAGCCAAAAGGGGGAAAAACTGTTTTTT
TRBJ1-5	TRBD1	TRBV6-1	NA	CASSLVRGDMEPQHF	TGTGCCAGCAGTTTAGTCAGGGGGGACATGGAGCCCCAGCATTTT
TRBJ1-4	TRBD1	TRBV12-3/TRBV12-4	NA	CASSLSRTGGKLFF	TGTGCCAGCAGTTTATCGAGGACAGGTGGAAAACTGTTTTTT
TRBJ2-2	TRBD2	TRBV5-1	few	CASILSSGGSNTGELFF	TGCGCCAGCATTCTTTCGAGCGGGGGCTCGAACACCGGGGAGCTGTTTTTT
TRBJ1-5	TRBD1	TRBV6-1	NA	CASSVGWTGGQPQHF	TGTGCCAGCAGTGTCGGGTGGACAGGGGGGCAGCCCCAGCATTTT
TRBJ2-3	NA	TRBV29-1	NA	CSVEGGYFSTDTQYF	TGCAGCGTTGAAGGCGGTTACTTTAGCACAGATACGCAGTATTTT
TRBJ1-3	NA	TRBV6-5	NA	CASSYSGQGSRNTIYF	TGTGCCAGCAGTTACTCAGGCCAGGGGAGCAGAAACACCATATATTTT
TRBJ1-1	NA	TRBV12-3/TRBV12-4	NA	CASNLQMNTEAFF	TGTGCCAGCAATCTGCAGATGAACACTGAAGCTTTCTTT
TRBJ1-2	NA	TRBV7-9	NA	CASSSGSRRGYTF	TGTGCCAGCAGCTCAGGGTCGCGTCGTGGCTACACCTTC
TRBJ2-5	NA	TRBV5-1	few	CASSRRASDLQETQYF	TGCGCCAGCAGCCGGAGGGCTAGCGACCTCCAAGAGACCCAGTACTTC
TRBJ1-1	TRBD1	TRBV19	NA	CASRLQGVTEAFF	TGTGCCAGTAGACTACAGGGGGTCACTGAAGCTTTCTTT
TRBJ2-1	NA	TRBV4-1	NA	CASSQDPSPHEQFF	TGCGCCAGCAGCCAAGATCCTAGTCCCCATGAGCAGTTCTTC
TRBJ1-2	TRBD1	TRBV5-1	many	CASSNRDSLYGYTF	TGCGCCAGCAGCAACCGGGACAGCCTCTATGGCTACACCTTC
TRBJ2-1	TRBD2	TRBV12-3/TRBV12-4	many	CASSTQAGGYNEQFF	TGTGCCAGCAGCACACAAGCGGGGGGTTACAATGAGCAGTTCTTC